A selection of T cell receptor beta chains follows, all from one sample in a study of cytotoxic CD8 clonotypes in ibrutinib-treated CLL. Clones were sequenced by immunoSEQ multiplex PCR, and TCRdb holds only the in-frame ones, with some missing. The data contain about 70,000 clones, approximately 90% of them singletons. The sequences come from PBMCs, collected after 12 months of ibrutinib treatment. The receptors come from a human donor with chronic lymphocytic leukemia. CDR3s include the opening cysteine and the closing phenylalanine or tryptophan. The D gene is left open where the match is weak. A row's size may be missing; if present it is once, few, many or a size class.

clone_size j_call v_call d_call cdr3_nt cdr3_aa
- TRBJ2-7 TRBV10-1 - TGCGCCAGCAGTGAGTTTGCCGGATCAAGCTCCTACGAGCAGTACTTC CASSEFAGSSSYEQYF
- TRBJ1-5 TRBV6-1 - TGTGCCAGCACGGACGGAGGAACTCGGGGGAGGCCCCAGCATTTT CASTDGGTRGRPQHF
- TRBJ2-7 TRBV15 TRBD2 TGTGCCACCAGCAGAGGTGGGACACTAGCGGCCTACGAGCAGTACTTC CATSRGGTLAAYEQYF
once TRBJ1-4 TRBV10-3 TRBD1 TGTGCCATCAGTCTGACAGGGGGGCCGAATGAAAAACTGTTTTTT CAISLTGGPNEKLFF
- TRBJ2-4 TRBV29-1 - TGCAGCGTTGAAGATCCCAACCAAAACATTCAGTACTTC CSVEDPNQNIQYF
- TRBJ1-4 TRBV19 - TGTGCCAGTAGTTCCCGGGGCCCGTATGAAAAACTGTTTTTT CASSSRGPYEKLFF
- TRBJ1-1 TRBV18 - TGTGCCAGCTCACCACCGTCCCTCGGTAACACTGAAGCTTTCTTT CASSPPSLGNTEAFF
- TRBJ2-3 TRBV5-1 - TGCGCCAGCAGCTTGGGGGGCTCCCACTTCACAGATACGCAGTATTTT CASSLGGSHFTDTQYF
- TRBJ2-7 TRBV12-2 - TGTGCAAGTCGCTTATCTTTAACCGGGACTCCGGACTACGAGCAGTACTTC CASRLSLTGTPDYEQYF
- TRBJ2-1 TRBV7-2 TRBD2 TGTGCCAGCAGCTCTCAGCCAGCGGGAGTCGATGAGCAGTTCTTC CASSSQPAGVDEQFF